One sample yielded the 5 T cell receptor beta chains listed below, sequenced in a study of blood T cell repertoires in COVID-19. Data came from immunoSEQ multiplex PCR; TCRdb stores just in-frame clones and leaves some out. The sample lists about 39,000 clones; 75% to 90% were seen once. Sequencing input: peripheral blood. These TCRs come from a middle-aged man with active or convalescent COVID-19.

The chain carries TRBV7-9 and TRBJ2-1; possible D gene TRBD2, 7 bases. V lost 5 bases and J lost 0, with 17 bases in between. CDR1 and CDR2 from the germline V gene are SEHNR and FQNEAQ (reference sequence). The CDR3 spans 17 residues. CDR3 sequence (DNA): TGTGCCAGCAGCGCCATAAAGGGGGGGCTCTCCTACAATGAGCAGTTCTTC. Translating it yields CASSAIKGGLSYNEQFF.

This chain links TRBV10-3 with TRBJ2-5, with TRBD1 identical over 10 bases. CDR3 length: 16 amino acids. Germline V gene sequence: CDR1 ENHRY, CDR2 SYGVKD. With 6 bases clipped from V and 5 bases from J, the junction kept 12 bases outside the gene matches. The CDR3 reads CAIRPGTGAIGETQYF. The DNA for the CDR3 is TGTGCCATCAGGCCTGGGACAGGGGCGATAGGGGAGACCCAGTACTTC.

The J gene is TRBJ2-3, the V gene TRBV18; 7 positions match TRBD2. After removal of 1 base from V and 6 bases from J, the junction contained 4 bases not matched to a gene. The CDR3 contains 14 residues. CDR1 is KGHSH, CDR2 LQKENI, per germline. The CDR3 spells CASSPQLAADTQYF. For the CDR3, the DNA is TGTGCCAGCTCACCACAGCTAGCGGCTGATACGCAGTATTTT.

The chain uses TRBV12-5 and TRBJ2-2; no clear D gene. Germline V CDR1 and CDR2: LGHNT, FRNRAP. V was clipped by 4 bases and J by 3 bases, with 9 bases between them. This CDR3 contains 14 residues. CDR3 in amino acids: CASGSVADTGELFF. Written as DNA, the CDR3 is TGTGCTAGTGGTTCTGTAGCAGACACCGGGGAGCTGTTTTTT.

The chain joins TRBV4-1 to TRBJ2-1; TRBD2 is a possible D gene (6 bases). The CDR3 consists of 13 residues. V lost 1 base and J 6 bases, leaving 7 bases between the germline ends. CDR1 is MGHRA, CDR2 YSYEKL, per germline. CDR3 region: CASSQVLANEQFF. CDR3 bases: TGCGCCAGCAGCCAAGTACTAGCCAATGAGCAGTTCTTC.